The T cell receptor beta chain described here comes from a study of blood T cells in healthy people across ages. A sample-barcoded 5' primer and a J-beta primer mix were used in a second PCR of roughly 7 to 12 cycles. One entry per CDR3 protein, called by TCRdb with MiXCR from the 5' RACE reads. The table records 1.5 million to 2 million distinct CDR3 sequences, over 25% of them present only once. The CDR3 length is 13 residues. The germline CDR1 and CDR2 sequences are KGHDR and SFDVKD. V was pared by 7 bases and J by 8 bases, with 14 bases between. The rearrangement joins TRBV24-1 to TRBJ2-1; D call uncertain. The sequence was obtained from a woman in her thirties in good health. What was sequenced was blood. The CDR3 coding sequence is TGTGCCACCAGGGCCCCGGACCTGGATGAGCAGTTCTTC. Encoded protein: CATRAPDLDEQFF.